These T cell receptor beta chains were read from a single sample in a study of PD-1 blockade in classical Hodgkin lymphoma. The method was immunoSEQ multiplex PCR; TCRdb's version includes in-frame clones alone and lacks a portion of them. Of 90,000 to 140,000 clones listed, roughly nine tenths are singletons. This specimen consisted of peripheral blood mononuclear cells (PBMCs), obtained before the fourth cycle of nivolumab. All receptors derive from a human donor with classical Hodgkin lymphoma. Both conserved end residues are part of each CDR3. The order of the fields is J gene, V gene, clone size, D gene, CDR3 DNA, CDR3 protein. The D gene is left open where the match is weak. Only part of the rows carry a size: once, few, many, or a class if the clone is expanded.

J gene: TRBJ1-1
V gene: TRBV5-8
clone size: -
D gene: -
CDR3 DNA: TGTGCCAGCAGCCCCGGGACACCCGTGAAACACACTGAAGCTTTCTTT
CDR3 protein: CASSPGTPVKHTEAFF

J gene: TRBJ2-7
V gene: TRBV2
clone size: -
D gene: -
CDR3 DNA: TGTGCCAGCAGTGTTTCAGGGGCCCCTGTGGAGCAGTACTTC
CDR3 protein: CASSVSGAPVEQYF

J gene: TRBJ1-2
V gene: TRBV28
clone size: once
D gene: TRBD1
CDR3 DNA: TGTGCCAGCAGTAAATACAGGGGCACTAACTATGGCTACACCTTC
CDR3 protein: CASSKYRGTNYGYTF

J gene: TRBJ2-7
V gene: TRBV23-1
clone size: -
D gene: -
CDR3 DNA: TGCGCCAGCAGTCACCGGGACCCTGAAAAATACGAGCAGTACTTC
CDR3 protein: CASSHRDPEKYEQYF

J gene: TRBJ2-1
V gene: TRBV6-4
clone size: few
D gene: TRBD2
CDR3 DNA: TGTGCCAGCAGTCTCCGGACTAGCGGGAACTACAATGAGCAGTTCTTC
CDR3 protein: CASSLRTSGNYNEQFF

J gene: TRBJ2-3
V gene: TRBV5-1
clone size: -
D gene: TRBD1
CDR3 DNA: TGCGCCAGCAGCTTGGTAAGGGGGCTGGACGGTCGAACAGATACGCAGTATTTT
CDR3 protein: CASSLVRGLDGRTDTQYF

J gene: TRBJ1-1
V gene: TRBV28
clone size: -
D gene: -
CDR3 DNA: TGTGCCAGCAGTTTATTATTGCGGGGGGCCGATGAAGCTTTCTTT
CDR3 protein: CASSLLLRGADEAFF

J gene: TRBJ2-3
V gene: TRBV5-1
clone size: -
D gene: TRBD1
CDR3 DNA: TGCGCCAGCAGCTTGGCGGGACAGGGCACAGATACGCAGTATTTT
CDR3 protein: CASSLAGQGTDTQYF

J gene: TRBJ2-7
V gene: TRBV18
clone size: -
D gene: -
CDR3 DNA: TGTGCCAGCTCACCGCAGGGAGCGCAGGGGAGATCCTACGAGCAGTACTTC
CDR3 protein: CASSPQGAQGRSYEQYF

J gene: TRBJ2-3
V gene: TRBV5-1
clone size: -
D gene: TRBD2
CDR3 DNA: TGCGCCAGCAGCTCAGGACTAGTCATAACAGATACGCAGTATTTT
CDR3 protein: CASSSGLVITDTQYF

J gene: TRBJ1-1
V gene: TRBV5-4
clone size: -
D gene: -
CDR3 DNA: TGTGCCAGCAGCCTCGGGGACACCAGACGCGCTGAAGCTTTCTTT
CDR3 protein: CASSLGDTRRAEAFF

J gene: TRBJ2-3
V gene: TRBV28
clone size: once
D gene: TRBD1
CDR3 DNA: TGTGCCAGCTCCCAAGGGGGACAGGGGACAGATACGCAGTATTTT
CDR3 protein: CASSQGGQGTDTQYF

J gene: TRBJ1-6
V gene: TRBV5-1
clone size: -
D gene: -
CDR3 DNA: TGCGCCAGCAGCGACCGACAGGACTCACCCCTCCACTTT
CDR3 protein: CASSDRQDSPLHF

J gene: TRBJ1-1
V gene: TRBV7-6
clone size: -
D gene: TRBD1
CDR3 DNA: TGTGCCAGCAGCCGGGACAGGAACACTGAAGCTTTCTTT
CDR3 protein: CASSRDRNTEAFF

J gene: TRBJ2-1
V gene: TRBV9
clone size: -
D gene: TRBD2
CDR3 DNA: TGTGCCAGCAGCTCCCGGGACTACATACGCGGGGAGCAGTTCTTC
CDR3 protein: CASSSRDYIRGEQFF

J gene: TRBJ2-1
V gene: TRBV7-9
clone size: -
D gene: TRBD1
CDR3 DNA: TGTGCCAGCAGCACAGGGGACAGGGGGCAGTACAATGAGCAGTTCTTC
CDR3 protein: CASSTGDRGQYNEQFF

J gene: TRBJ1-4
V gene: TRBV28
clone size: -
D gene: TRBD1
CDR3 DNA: TGTGCCAGCAGTCATAACAGGGGCGGGGGAGCTAATGAAAAACTGTTTTTT
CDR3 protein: CASSHNRGGGANEKLFF

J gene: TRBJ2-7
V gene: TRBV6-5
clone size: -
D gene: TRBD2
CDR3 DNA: TGTGCCAGCAGTTACAATAGCGGGAGAAGCTACGAGCAGTACTTC
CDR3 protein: CASSYNSGRSYEQYF

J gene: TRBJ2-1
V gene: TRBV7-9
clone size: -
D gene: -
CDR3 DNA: TGTGCCAGCAGCTCGCCCGTGGGACCATACAATGAGCAGTTCTTC
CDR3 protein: CASSSPVGPYNEQFF

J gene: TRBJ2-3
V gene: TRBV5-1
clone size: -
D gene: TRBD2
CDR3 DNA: TGCGCCAGCAGCCCAGATAATAAGCGGGAGACGCAGTATTTT
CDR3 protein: CASSPDNKRETQYF

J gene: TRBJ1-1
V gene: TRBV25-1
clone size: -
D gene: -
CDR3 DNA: TGTGCCAGCAGGGTCGGGGTCATAAACGCTGAAGCTTTCTTT
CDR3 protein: CASRVGVINAEAFF

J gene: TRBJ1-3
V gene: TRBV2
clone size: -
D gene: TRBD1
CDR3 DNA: TGTGCCAGCAGTTTCCGACAGGGCTTGTACTCTGGAAACACCATATATTTT
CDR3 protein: CASSFRQGLYSGNTIYF

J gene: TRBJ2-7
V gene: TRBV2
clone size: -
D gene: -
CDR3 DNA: TGTGCCAGCAGTGTGGGAACAGTCTACGAGCAGTACTTC
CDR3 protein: CASSVGTVYEQYF

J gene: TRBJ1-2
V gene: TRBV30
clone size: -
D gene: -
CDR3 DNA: TGTGCCTGGAGTGCCGGGACGGATGGCTACACCTTC
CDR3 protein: CAWSAGTDGYTF

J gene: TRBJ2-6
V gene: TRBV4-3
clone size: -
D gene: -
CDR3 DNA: TGCGCCAGCAGCCAAGGGACAGCGCCGTCTGGGGCCAACGTCCTGACTTTC
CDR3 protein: CASSQGTAPSGANVLTF

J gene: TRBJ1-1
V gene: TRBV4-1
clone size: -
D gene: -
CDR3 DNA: TGCGCCAGCAGCCGCGTTGGGGTTGGGGCAGGGAACACTGAAGCTTTCTTT
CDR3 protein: CASSRVGVGAGNTEAFF

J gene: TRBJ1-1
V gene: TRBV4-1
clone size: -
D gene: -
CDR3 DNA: TGCGCCAGCAGCCAAGATCGGGAAGGGAACACTGAAGCTTTCTTT
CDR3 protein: CASSQDREGNTEAFF

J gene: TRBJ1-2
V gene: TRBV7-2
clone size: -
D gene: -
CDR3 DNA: TGTGCCAGCAGCCAGAGTAACTATGGCTACACCTTC
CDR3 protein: CASSQSNYGYTF

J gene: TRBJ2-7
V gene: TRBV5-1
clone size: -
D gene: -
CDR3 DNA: TGCGCCAGCAGCGCCACAGGGATTTACTACGAGCAGTACTTC
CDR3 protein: CASSATGIYYEQYF

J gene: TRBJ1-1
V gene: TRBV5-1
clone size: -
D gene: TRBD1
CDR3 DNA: TGCGCCAGCAGCTTGGGGGGGACAGATAGGAACACTGAAGCTTTCTTT
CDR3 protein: CASSLGGTDRNTEAFF

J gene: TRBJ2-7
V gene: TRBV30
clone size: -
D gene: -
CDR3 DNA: TGTGCCTGGAGTGTAGGTAGGGGCTACGAGCAGTACTTC
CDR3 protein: CAWSVGRGYEQYF

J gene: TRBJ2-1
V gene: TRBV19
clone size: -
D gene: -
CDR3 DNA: TGTGCCAGTACTTTAGGGCCTTACAATGAGCAGTTCTTC
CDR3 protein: CASTLGPYNEQFF

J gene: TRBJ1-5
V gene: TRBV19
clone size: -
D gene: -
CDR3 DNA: TGTGCCAGTAGTATCTACATTGAAGGGACTAGCAATCAGCCCCAGCATTTT
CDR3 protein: CASSIYIEGTSNQPQHF

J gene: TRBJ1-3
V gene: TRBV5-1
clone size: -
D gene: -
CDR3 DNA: TGCGCCAGCAGCTTGGAGGCAGACTCTGGAAACACCATATATTTT
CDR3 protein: CASSLEADSGNTIYF

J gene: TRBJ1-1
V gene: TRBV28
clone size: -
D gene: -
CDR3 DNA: TGTGCCAGCAGGGGTGGCCTCGGCCCTCTCAGGGGAGCTTTCTTT
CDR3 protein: CASRGGLGPLRGAFF

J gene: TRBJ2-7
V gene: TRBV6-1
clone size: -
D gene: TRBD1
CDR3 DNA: TGTGCCAGCAGTGAAGTAGGGTGGAGTCGGGACAGGGGGCGTGAGCAGTACTTC
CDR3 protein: CASSEVGWSRDRGREQYF

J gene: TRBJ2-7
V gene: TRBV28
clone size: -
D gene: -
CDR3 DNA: TGTGCCAGCAGTTCCCTCTACGAGCAGTACTTC
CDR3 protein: CASSSLYEQYF

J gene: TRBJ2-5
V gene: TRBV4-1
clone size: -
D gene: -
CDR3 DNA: TGCGCCAGCAGCCAAGATAGGACATTACAAGAGACCCAGTACTTC
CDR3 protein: CASSQDRTLQETQYF

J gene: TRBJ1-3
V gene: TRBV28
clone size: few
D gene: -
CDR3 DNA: TGTGCCAGCAGCCTTCTCGGGACAAGGGTTGGGAACACCATATATTTT
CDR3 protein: CASSLLGTRVGNTIYF

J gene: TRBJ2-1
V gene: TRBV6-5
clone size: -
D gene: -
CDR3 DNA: TGTGCCAGCAGTTATAACGGGGGTGAGTTCTTC
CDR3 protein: CASSYNGGEFF

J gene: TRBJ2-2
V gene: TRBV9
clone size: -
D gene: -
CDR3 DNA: TGTGCCAGCAGCGCCCTTGCCGCCGGGGAGCTGTTTTTT
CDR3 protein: CASSALAAGELFF

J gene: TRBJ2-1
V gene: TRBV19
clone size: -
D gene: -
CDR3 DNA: TGTGCCAGTAGTCCGCTAGCCGGTCGCTCCTACAATGAGCAGTTCTTC
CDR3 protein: CASSPLAGRSYNEQFF